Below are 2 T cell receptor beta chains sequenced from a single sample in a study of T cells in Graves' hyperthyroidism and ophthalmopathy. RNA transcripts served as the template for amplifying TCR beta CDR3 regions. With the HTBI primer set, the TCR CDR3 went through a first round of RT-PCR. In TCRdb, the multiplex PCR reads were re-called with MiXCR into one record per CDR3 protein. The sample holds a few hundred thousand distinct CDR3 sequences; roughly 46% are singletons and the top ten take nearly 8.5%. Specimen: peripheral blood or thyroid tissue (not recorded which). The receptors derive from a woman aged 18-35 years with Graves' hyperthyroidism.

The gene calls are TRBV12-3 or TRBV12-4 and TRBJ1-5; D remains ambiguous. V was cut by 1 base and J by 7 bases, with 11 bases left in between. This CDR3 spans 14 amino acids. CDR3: CASSLEADRQPQHF. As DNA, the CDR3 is TGTGCCAGCAGTTTAGAGGCGGATCGCCAGCCCCAGCATTTT.

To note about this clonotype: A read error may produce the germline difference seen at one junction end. CDR3 nucleotides: TGCGGCGTGAGGACAGGGTCCAATCAGCCCCAGCATTTT. It codes for CGVRTGSNQPQHF. V is TRBV29-1 and J is TRBJ1-5, with 8 bases aligning to TRBD1. CDR1 and CDR2 (germline): SQVTM, ANQGSEA. There are 13 residues in the CDR3.